This T cell receptor (beta chain) was profiled in a study of cytomegalovirus exposure and HLA in healthy donors. For the study at large: Unique TCRs from HLA-typed donors, some 85 million of them, were held in an early data release. Findings and caveats of the study: Whilst most TCR sequences proved rare, a subset of public TCRs occurred across many donors. Prediction of most subjects' HLA-A and HLA-B alleles by TCR beta sequences was reportedly accurate.

Vbeta (60) and Jbeta (13) primers were used in the PCR. The method was immunoSEQ multiplex PCR; TCRdb's version includes in-frame clones alone and lacks a portion of them. The sample lists roughly 120,000 clones, about 81% occurring once. For this clone: Its antigen remains unidentified.

Sequencing was performed on PBMCs. The clonotype was recovered from a young woman in good health and CMV-seronegative.

In nucleotides, the CDR3 is TGTGCCAGCAGTTATTATCTAGCGGGAGACGAGCAGTTCTTC. Translated: CASSYYLAGDEQFF. V and J are TRBV7-6 and TRBJ2-1; 10 positions match TRBD2. This CDR3 comprises 14 residues. Trimming took 6 bases from V and 10 from J; bases not matched to a gene: 9. Germline V gene sequence: CDR1 SGHVS, CDR2 FNYEAQ.